The rows below give T cell receptor beta chains drawn from one sample of a study of T-cell reconstitution after alpha-beta-depleted transplantation in children. TCRdb analysed the PCR reads with MiXCR anew, one entry per CDR3 protein. The sample carries 180,000 or so distinct CDR3 sequences, 6.3% recorded once. The material was PBMCs, obtained before TCRalphabeta/CD19-depleted stem cell transplant. The receptors here all came from a girl in the first two years of life with combined immunodeficiency, due to receive a stem cell transplant. The CDR3 runs from the conserved cysteine through the conserved F or W. The D gene is left open where the match is weak. Rows give clone size only sometimes, using once, few, many, or a class for an expanded clone.

j_call d_call v_call clone_size cdr3_aa cdr3_nt
TRBJ2-5 TRBD2 TRBV7-9 many CASSYPEAGGSETQYF TGTGCCAGCAGCTACCCTGAAGCGGGGGGTTCAGAGACCCAGTACTTC
TRBJ2-3 TRBD2 TRBV15 few CATSPTSVPTDTQYF TGTGCCACCAGCCCGACTAGCGTTCCCACAGATACGCAGTATTTT
TRBJ2-2 NA TRBV9 many CASSGLDSQNTGELFF TGTGCCAGCAGCGGACTAGATAGCCAGAACACCGGGGAGCTGTTTTTT
TRBJ2-7 TRBD2 TRBV7-2 NA CASSPPGLAGEGEQYF TGTGCCAGCAGCCCCCCGGGACTAGCGGGAGAGGGCGAGCAGTACTTC
TRBJ2-2 NA TRBV24-1 many CATSDLNTGSNTGELFF TGTGCCACCAGTGATTTGAATACAGGGTCGAACACCGGGGAGCTGTTTTTT
TRBJ2-2 TRBD2 TRBV28 many CASSPGLAGVTGELFF TGTGCCAGCAGTCCAGGACTAGCGGGAGTTACCGGGGAGCTGTTTTTT
TRBJ1-4 NA TRBV7-2 NA CASSLVPAGYGEKLFF TGTGCCAGCAGCTTAGTCCCGGCAGGGTACGGGGAAAAACTGTTTTTT
TRBJ2-7 TRBD1 TRBV12-3/TRBV12-4 many CASSLDRVGNYEQYF TGTGCCAGCAGCCTGGACAGGGTCGGGAACTACGAGCAGTACTTC
TRBJ2-7 TRBD2 TRBV20-1 many CSARPGLAGLF TGCAGTGCTAGACCGGGACTAGCGGGGTTATTC
TRBJ1-1 NA TRBV6-2/TRBV6-3 many CASSYRPETDEAFF TGTGCCAGCAGTTACAGGCCAGAAACCGATGAAGCTTTCTTT
TRBJ2-7 NA TRBV29-1 many CSVDLAGSSYEQYF TGCAGCGTTGACTTGGCGGGAAGCTCCTACGAGCAGTACTTC
TRBJ1-1 NA TRBV9 many CASSVDVNAEAFF TGTGCCAGCAGCGTAGATGTGAACGCTGAAGCTTTCTTT
TRBJ2-3 TRBD1 TRBV11-1 many CASSSTRGHTQYF TGTGCCAGCAGCTCTACCAGGGGGCACACGCAGTATTTT
TRBJ1-1 NA TRBV25-1 many CASSKGMNTEAFF TGTGCCAGCAGTAAGGGGATGAACACTGAAGCTTTCTTT
TRBJ2-1 TRBD1 TRBV7-2 many CASSLGGQAYNEQFF TGTGCCAGCAGCTTAGGCGGACAGGCCTACAATGAGCAGTTCTTC
TRBJ2-3 TRBD2 TRBV4-1 many CASSQKPGLGLDTQYF TGCGCCAGCAGCCAAAAACCGGGACTAGGGTTAGATACGCAGTATTTT
TRBJ2-7 TRBD2 TRBV29-1 many CSVDGGNSYEQYF TGCAGCGTTGACGGGGGGAACTCCTACGAGCAGTACTTC
TRBJ2-1 NA TRBV7-9 many CASSFPTEQFF TGTGCCAGCAGCTTCCCGACCGAGCAGTTCTTC
TRBJ1-2 NA TRBV5-6 many CASSFKQPPEDGYTF TGTGCCAGCAGCTTTAAGCAGCCCCCGGAGGATGGCTACACCTTC
TRBJ2-4 NA TRBV7-9 many CASSPGPKNIQYF TGTGCCAGCAGCCCGGGACCTAAAAACATTCAGTACTTC
TRBJ2-2 NA TRBV7-2 many CASSQGGYLAGELFF TGTGCCAGCAGCCAAGGCGGGTATCTCGCCGGGGAGCTGTTTTTT
TRBJ1-2 NA TRBV7-6 many CASSLLGPDGYTF TGTGCCAGCAGCTTACTGGGACCCGATGGCTACACCTTC
TRBJ2-3 TRBD2 TRBV12-3/TRBV12-4 many CASSLFLSGGPLTDTQYF TGTGCCAGCAGTTTATTTTTGAGCGGGGGGCCTTTGACAGATACGCAGTATTTT
TRBJ2-7 TRBD1 TRBV29-1 many CSGTGMSEQYF TGCAGCGGGACAGGGATGAGCGAGCAGTACTTC
TRBJ1-1 TRBD1 TRBV25-1 many CASSEIPRTGSRTEAFF TGTGCCAGCAGTGAAATTCCCAGGACAGGGTCAAGGACTGAAGCTTTCTTT
TRBJ2-3 TRBD2 TRBV7-8 many CASSLAGASTDTQYF TGTGCCAGCAGCTTGGCGGGAGCTAGCACAGATACGCAGTATTTT
TRBJ2-7 NA TRBV5-5 few CASSLGRGAIREQYF TGTGCCAGCAGCTTGGGTCGGGGGGCGATACGCGAGCAGTACTTC
TRBJ2-3 TRBD2 TRBV7-2 few CASSLNGGGRGDTQYF TGTGCCAGCAGCTTAAACGGCGGGGGAAGAGGGGATACGCAGTATTTT
TRBJ1-1 TRBD1 TRBV10-3 many CAISTGGAYNTEAFF TGTGCCATCAGTACAGGGGGCGCGTACAACACTGAAGCTTTCTTT
TRBJ2-7 NA TRBV4-1 many CASSQALRNYEQYF TGCGCCAGCAGCCAGGCCCTAAGGAACTACGAGCAGTACTTC
TRBJ2-7 NA TRBV3-1 few CASSSPGTRTYEQYF TGTGCCAGCAGCTCGCCGGGGACAAGGACCTACGAGCAGTACTTC
TRBJ1-2 TRBD1 TRBV12-3/TRBV12-4 NA CASSSQQTGVGYTF TGTGCCAGCAGCTCCCAACAGACAGGGGTTGGCTACACCTTC
TRBJ2-7 TRBD1 TRBV3-1 many CASSPLGQGHEQYF TGTGCCAGCAGCCCCCTCGGACAGGGGCACGAGCAGTACTTC
TRBJ2-6 NA TRBV7-6 few CASSLGPLSGANVLTF TGTGCCAGCAGCTTAGGGCCACTGTCTGGGGCCAACGTCCTGACTTTC
TRBJ2-3 TRBD2 TRBV6-1 many CASRPTSGRADTQYF TGTGCCAGCAGGCCGACTAGCGGGAGGGCAGATACGCAGTATTTT
TRBJ1-1 TRBD1 TRBV27 many CASSNRGFDTEAFF TGTGCCAGCAGTAACAGGGGCTTCGACACTGAAGCTTTCTTT
TRBJ2-1 TRBD2 TRBV27 few CASSLYRQYHSGGEQFF TGTGCCAGCAGTTTATACAGACAGTATCACAGCGGGGGTGAGCAGTTCTTC
TRBJ1-1 NA TRBV29-1 NA CSVDKGGEGNTEAFF TGCAGCGTTGATAAGGGGGGGGAGGGGAACACTGAAGCTTTCTTT
TRBJ2-2 TRBD2 TRBV6-1 many CASTFSGENTGELFF TGTGCCAGCACCTTTAGCGGGGAGAACACCGGGGAGCTGTTTTTT
TRBJ1-1 NA TRBV12-3/TRBV12-4 many CASSFEVGGSSTEAFF TGTGCCAGCAGTTTCGAGGTTGGGGGGTCTAGCACTGAAGCTTTCTTT
TRBJ1-2 NA TRBV28 many CASSLYGYGYTF TGTGCCAGCAGTTTATACGGCTATGGCTACACCTTC
TRBJ2-1 TRBD2 TRBV12-3/TRBV12-4 many CASRASGDNEQFF TGTGCCAGCAGGGCTAGCGGGGACAATGAGCAGTTCTTC
TRBJ2-7 TRBD1 TRBV5-1 few CASSFRDSYEQYF TGCGCCAGCAGCTTCCGGGACAGCTACGAGCAGTACTTC
TRBJ2-1 NA TRBV7-9 many CASSLEDTLYNEQFF TGTGCCAGCAGCTTAGAGGACACCCTCTACAATGAGCAGTTCTTC
TRBJ2-3 TRBD2 TRBV27 many CASSLYGLAGGSPGTDTQYF TGTGCCAGCAGTTTATACGGACTAGCGGGAGGATCCCCCGGCACAGATACGCAGTATTTT
TRBJ2-6 NA TRBV7-3 many CASSLFDPTSGANVLTF TGTGCCAGCAGCTTATTCGACCCAACCTCTGGGGCCAACGTCCTGACTTTC
TRBJ1-5 TRBD1 TRBV7-9 many CASSQGTGRGNQPQHF TGTGCCAGCAGCCAGGGGACAGGGCGAGGGAATCAGCCCCAGCATTTT
TRBJ1-2 TRBD1 TRBV24-1 few CATSDGRGEIYGYTF TGTGCCACCAGTGATGGCAGGGGGGAGATCTATGGCTACACCTTC
TRBJ2-2 NA TRBV5-1 few CASTLRQGPNTGELFF TGCGCCAGCACCCTTCGCCAGGGGCCGAACACCGGGGAGCTGTTTTTT
TRBJ1-1 NA TRBV29-1 many CSVSGLDGQLNTEAFF TGCAGCGTTTCGGGCTTGGACGGACAATTGAACACTGAAGCTTTCTTT
TRBJ2-1 NA TRBV20-1 NA CSAFRQVNNEQFF TGCAGTGCTTTCCGACAGGTCAACAATGAGCAGTTCTTC
TRBJ2-1 TRBD2 TRBV29-1 many CSVVGGSSYNEQFF TGCAGCGTTGTGGGGGGGAGCTCCTACAATGAGCAGTTCTTC
TRBJ2-4 NA TRBV6-2/TRBV6-3 many CASRGIPDIQYF TGTGCCAGCAGGGGGATTCCAGACATTCAGTACTTC
TRBJ2-5 TRBD1 TRBV5-1 many CASSFQDRGIDTQYF TGCGCCAGCAGCTTCCAGGACAGGGGGATTGATACCCAGTACTTC
TRBJ1-1 TRBD1 TRBV29-1 many CSVEGKTGGGTEAFF TGCAGCGTTGAAGGGAAAACAGGGGGTGGCACTGAAGCTTTCTTT
TRBJ1-1 NA TRBV20-1 NA CSADSLHTRTTEAFF TGCAGTGCCGACAGCCTACATACAAGGACCACTGAAGCTTTCTTT